Described below is a single T cell receptor (beta chain) sequence and its context. The antigen is undetermined. The data are from a study of T-cell memory formation after mild COVID-19. Turning to the study itself: TCR clusters were largely donor specific. Findings and caveats of the study: Whether second-wave clones peaking at day 37 were SARS-CoV-2 specific went unconfirmed.

With constant-segment primers, 5'RACE yielded cDNA libraries of TCR alpha and TCR beta that carried sample barcodes and UMIs. MiXCR, run by TCRdb on the 5' RACE reads, gives a single entry per CDR3 protein. The sample has approximately 200,000 distinct CDR3 sequences; 16% are singletons. Germline CDR1 is DFQATT and CDR2 is SNEGSKA (reference sequence). This CDR3 contains 17 residues. V dropped 3 bases and J dropped 7 bases, with 22 bases sitting between them. This rearrangement joins TRBV20-1 to TRBJ1-6; maybe TRBD1 (5 bases). Sequencing was done on a sample of PBMCs or a T cell subset sorted from them (not recorded which). The receptor was isolated from an adult woman who had mild COVID-19 (a few samples of this study predate the infection). Cell type and time point are not known. CDR3: CSASNPYQGVGNSPLHF. The CDR3 region has the DNA TGCAGTGCTAGCAACCCCTACCAGGGAGTGGGGAATTCACCCCTCCACTTT.